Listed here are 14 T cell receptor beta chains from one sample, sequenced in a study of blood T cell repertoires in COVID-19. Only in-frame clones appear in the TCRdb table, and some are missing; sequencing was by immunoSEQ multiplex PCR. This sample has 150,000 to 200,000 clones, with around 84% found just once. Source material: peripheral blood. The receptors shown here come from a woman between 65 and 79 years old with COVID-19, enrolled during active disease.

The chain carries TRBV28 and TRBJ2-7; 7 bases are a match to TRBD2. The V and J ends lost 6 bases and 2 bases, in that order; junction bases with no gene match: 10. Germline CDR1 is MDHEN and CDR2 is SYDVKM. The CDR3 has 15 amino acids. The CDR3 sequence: CASRHFVSGPYEQYF. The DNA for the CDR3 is TGTGCCAGCAGACATTTCGTTAGCGGGCCCTACGAGCAGTACTTC.

The CDR3 sequence is CASSLGSRSGEKLFF. For the CDR3, the DNA is TGTGCCAGCAGCTTAGGGTCCAGGAGCGGTGAAAAACTGTTTTTT. This chain connects TRBV7-8 to TRBJ1-4, with D unresolved. This CDR3 contains 15 residues. Per the germline V gene, CDR1 is SGHVS and CDR2 is FQNEAQ. The germline V and J ends were trimmed by 1 base and 7 bases, with 13 bases remaining between them.

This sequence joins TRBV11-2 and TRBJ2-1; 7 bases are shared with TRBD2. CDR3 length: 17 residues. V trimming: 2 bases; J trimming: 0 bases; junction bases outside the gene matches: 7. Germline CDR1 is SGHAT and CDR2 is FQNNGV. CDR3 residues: CASSLRAGTSSYNEQFF. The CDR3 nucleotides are TGTGCCAGCAGCTTACGAGCGGGAACGAGCTCCTACAATGAGCAGTTCTTC. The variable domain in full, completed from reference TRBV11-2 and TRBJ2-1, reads EAGVAQSPRYKIIEKRQSVAFWCNPISGHATLYWYQQILGQGPKLLIQFQNNGVVDDSQLPKDRFSAERLKGVDSTLKIQPAKLEDSAVYLCASSLRAGTSSYNEQFFGPGTRLTVL.

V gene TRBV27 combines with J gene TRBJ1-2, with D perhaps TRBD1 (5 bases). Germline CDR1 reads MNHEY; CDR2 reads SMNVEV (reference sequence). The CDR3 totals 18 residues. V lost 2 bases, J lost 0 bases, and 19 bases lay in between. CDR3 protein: CASSLEFSGAATNYGYTF. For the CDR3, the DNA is TGTGCCAGCAGTTTAGAGTTTAGCGGGGCGGCAACTAACTATGGCTACACCTTC.

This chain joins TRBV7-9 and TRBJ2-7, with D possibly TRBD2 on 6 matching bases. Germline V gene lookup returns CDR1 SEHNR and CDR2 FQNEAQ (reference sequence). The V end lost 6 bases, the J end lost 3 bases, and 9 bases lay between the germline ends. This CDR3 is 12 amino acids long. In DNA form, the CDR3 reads TGTGCCAGCAGGGGAGGCGACTACGAGCAGTACTTC. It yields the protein CASRGGDYEQYF.

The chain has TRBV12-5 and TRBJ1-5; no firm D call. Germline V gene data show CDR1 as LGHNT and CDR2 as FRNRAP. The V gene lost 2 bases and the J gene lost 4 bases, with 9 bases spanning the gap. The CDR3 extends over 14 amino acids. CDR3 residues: CASGLSGGNQPQHF. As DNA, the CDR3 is TGTGCTAGTGGTTTGTCGGGTGGAAATCAGCCCCAGCATTTT.

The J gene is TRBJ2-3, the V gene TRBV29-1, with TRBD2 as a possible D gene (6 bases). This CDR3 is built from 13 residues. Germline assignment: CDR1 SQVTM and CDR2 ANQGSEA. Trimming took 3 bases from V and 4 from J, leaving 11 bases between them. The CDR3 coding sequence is TGCAGCGTTGAGGGGGGAAGGGCAGATACGCAGTATTTT. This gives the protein CSVEGGRADTQYF.

The CDR3 reads CASSLGAQGQNTEAFF. The CDR3 DNA reads TGTGCCAGCAGTTTAGGGGCACAAGGACAGAACACTGAAGCTTTCTTT. The rearrangement uses TRBV28 and TRBJ1-1, with D possibly matching TRBD1 (5 bases). The CDR3 is 16 residues long. Deletions cut 2 bases from V and 1 base from J, with 14 bases between. The germline gives CDR1 MDHEN, CDR2 SYDVKM.

The CDR3 sequence is CAISEQGGEKLFF. CDR3 sequence (DNA): TGTGCCATCAGTGAGCAGGGAGGGGAAAAACTGTTTTTT. The chain is built from TRBV10-3 and TRBJ1-4; possible D gene TRBD1, 5 bases. There are 13 residues in the CDR3. CDR1 ENHRY and CDR2 SYGVKD come from the germline V gene. V lost 2 bases, J lost 8 bases, and 9 bases lay in between.

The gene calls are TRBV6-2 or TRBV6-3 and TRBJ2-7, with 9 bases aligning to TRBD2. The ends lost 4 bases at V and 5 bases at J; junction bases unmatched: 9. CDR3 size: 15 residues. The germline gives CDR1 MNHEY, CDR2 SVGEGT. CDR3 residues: CASSFRSGRLNEQYF. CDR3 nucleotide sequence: TGTGCCAGCAGTTTTAGGAGCGGGAGGTTAAACGAGCAGTACTTC.

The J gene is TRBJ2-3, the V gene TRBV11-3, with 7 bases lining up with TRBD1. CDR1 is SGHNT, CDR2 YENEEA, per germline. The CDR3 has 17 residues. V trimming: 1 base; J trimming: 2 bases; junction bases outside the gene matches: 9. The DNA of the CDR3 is TGTGCCAGCAGCTTAGGCGACAGGGCGGTTGTCACAGATACGCAGTATTTT. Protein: CASSLGDRAVVTDTQYF.

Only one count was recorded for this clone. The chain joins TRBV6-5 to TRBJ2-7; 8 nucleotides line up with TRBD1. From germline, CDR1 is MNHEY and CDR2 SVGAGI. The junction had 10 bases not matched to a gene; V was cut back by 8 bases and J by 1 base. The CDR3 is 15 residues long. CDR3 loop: CASRRTGGFSYEQYF. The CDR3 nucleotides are TGTGCCAGCCGACGTACAGGGGGTTTTTCCTACGAGCAGTACTTC.

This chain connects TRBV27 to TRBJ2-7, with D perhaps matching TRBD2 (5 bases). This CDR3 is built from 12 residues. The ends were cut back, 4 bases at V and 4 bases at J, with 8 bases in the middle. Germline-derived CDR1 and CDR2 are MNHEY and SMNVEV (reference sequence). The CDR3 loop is CASSSRGYEQYF. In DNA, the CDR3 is TGTGCCAGCAGTTCCCGGGGTTACGAGCAGTACTTC.

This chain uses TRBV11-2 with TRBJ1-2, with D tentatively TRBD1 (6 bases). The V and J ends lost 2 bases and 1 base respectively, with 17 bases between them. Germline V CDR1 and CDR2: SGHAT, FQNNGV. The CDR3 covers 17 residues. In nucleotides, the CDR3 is TGTGCCAGCAGCTTATTCCCCCTACAGGGTAGTAACTATGGCTACACCTTC. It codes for CASSLFPLQGSNYGYTF.